This record concerns one T cell receptor (beta chain) sequence. The antigen is unknown. V was clipped by 0 bases and J by 7 bases, with 10 bases between them. CDR1 is WNHNN and CDR2 is SYGVQD in the germline V gene (reference sequence). The CDR3 contains 14 residues. The data are from a study of T cells after posttransplantation cyclophosphamide. A marrow graft followed busulfan-fludarabine conditioning, with cyclophosphamide on days +3 and +4. Sequenced by immunoSEQ multiplex PCR; TCRdb stores in-frame clones only, minus some. The sample carries about 7,600 clones, approximately 80% recorded once. Study results and caveats: Later blood repertoires were often dominated by clones from the donor CD8+ memory compartment. Tissue-infiltrating T cells from skin or gut overlapped little with blood T cells. TRB clonality was highly associated with recipient CMV seropositivity and reactivation.

The chain recombines TRBV10-1 with TRBJ2-1; tentative D call: TRBD1 (6 bases). Sequencing used CD4+ T cells sorted from blood, obtained approximately 1,100 days after allogeneic stem cell transplant with posttransplant cyclophosphamide. The receptor was derived from a female patient in her thirties or forties who received an allogeneic stem cell transplant from a related donor, was CMV-positive, and had no GVHD. Some T cells may arise from the graft donor. The CDR3 sequence: CASSESQGWNEQFF. In DNA form, the CDR3 reads TGCGCCAGCAGTGAGTCACAGGGTTGGAATGAGCAGTTCTTC.